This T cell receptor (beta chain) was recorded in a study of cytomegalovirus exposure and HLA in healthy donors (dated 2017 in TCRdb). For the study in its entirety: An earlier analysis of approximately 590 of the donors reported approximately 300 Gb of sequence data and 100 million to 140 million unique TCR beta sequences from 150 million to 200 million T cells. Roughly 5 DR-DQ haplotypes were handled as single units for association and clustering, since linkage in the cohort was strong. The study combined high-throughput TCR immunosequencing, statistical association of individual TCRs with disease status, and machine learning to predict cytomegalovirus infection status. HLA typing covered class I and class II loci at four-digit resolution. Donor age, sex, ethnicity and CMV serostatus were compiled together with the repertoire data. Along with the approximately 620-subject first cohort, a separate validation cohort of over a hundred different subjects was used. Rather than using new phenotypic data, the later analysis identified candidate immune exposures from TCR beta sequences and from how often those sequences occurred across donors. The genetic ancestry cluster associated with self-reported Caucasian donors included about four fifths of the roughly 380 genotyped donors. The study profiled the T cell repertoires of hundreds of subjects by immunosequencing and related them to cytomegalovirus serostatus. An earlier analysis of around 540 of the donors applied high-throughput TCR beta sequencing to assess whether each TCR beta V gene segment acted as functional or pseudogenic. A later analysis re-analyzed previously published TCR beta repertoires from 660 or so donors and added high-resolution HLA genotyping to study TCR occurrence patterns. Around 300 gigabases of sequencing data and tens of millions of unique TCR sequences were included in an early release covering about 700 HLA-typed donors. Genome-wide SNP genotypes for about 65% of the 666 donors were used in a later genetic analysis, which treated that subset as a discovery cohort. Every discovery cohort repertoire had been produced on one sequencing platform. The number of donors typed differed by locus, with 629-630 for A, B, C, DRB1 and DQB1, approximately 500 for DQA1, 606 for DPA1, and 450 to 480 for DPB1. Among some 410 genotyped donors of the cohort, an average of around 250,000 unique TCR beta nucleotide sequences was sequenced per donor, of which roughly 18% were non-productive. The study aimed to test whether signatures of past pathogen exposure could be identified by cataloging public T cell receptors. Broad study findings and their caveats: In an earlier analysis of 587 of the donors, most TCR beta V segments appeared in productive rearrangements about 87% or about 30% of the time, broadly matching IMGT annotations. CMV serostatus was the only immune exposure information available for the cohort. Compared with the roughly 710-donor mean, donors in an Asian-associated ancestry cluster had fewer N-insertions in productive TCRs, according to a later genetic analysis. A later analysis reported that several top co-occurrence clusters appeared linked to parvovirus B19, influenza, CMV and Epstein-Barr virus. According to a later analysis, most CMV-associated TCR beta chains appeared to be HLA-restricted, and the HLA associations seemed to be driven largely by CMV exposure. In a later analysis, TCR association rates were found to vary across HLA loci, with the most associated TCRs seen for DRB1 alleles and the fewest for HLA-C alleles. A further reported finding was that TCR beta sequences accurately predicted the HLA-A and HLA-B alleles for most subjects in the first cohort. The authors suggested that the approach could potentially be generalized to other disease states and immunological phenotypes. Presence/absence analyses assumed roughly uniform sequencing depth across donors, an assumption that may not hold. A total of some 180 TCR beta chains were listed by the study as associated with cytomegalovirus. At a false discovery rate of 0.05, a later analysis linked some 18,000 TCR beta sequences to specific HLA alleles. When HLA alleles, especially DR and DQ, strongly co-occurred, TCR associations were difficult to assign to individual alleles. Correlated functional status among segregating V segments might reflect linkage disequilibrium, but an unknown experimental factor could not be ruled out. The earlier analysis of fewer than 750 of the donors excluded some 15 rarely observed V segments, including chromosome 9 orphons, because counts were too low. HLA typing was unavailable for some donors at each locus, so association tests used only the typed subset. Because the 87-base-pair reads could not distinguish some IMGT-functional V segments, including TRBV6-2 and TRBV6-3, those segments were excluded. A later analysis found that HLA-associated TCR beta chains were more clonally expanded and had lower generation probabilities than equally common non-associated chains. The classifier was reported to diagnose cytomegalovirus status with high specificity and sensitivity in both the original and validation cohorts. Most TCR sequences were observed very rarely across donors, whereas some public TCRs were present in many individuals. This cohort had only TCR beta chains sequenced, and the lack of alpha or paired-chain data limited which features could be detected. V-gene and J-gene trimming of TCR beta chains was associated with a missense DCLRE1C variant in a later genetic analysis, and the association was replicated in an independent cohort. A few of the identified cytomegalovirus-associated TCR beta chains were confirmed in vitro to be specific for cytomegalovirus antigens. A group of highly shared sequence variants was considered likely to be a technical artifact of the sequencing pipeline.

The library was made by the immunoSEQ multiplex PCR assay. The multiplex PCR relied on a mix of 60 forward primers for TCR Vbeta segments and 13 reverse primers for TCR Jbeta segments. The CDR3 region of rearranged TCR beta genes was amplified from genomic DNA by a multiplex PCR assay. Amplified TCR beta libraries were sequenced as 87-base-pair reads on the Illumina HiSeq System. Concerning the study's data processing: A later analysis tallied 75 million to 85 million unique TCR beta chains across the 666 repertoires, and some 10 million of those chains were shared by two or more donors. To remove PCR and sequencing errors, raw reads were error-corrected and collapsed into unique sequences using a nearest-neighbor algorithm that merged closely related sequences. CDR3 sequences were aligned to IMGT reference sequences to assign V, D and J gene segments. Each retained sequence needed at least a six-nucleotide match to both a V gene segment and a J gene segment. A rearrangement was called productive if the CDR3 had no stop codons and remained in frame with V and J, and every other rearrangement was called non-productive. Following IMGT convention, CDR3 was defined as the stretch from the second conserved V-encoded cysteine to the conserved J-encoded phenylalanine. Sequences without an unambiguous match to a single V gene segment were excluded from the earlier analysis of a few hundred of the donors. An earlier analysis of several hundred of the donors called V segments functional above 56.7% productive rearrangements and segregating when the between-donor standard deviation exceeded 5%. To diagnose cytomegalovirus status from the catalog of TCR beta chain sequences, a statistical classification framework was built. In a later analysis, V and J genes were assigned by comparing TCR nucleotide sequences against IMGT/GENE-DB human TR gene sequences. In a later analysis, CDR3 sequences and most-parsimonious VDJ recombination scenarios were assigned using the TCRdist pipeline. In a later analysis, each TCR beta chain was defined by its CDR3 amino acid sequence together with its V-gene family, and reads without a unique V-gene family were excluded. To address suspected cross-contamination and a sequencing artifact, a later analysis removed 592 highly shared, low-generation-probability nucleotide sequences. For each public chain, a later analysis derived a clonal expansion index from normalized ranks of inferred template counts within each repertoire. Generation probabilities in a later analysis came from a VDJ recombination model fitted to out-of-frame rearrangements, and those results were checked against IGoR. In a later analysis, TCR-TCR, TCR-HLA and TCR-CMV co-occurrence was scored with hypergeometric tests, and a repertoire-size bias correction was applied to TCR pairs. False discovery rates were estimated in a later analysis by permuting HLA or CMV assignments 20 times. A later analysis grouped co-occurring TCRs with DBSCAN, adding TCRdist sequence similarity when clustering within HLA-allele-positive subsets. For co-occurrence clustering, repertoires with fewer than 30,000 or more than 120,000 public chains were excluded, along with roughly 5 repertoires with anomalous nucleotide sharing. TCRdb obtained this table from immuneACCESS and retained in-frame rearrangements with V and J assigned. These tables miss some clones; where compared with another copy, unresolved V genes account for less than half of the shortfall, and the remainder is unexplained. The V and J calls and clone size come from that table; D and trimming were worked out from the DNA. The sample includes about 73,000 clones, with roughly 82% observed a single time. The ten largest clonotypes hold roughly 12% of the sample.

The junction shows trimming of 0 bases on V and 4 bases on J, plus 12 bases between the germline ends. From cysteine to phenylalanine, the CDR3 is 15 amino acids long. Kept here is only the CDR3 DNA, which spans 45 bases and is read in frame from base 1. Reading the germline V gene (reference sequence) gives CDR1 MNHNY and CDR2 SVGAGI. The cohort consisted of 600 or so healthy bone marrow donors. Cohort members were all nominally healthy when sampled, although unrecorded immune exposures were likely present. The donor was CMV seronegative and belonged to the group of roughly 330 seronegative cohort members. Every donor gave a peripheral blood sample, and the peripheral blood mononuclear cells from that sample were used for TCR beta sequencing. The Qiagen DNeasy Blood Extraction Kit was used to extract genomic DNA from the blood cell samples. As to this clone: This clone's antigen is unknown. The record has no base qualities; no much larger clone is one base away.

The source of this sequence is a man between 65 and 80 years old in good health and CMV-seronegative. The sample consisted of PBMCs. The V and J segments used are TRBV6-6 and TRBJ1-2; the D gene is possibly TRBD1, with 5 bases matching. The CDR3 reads CASSYSTGGAYGYTF. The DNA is TGTGCCAGCAGTTACTCGACCGGGGGAGCCTATGGCTACACCTTC.